One T cell receptor beta chain is described in this entry. Baseline was the first blood sampling point, followed by cycle 4 day 1 and cycle 7 day 1. The data originate from a study of OX40 agonist ivuxolimab in advanced cancers. In the study overall: Ivuxolimab is a fully human IgG2 antibody that activates OX40 (CD134). Every 2 weeks, patients got intravenous ivuxolimab at one of six dose levels (0.01-10 mg/kg).

Trimming took off 4 bases at V and 6 bases at J, with 14 bases between the two ends. Germline CDR1 SGHVS, CDR2 FNYEAQ. This CDR3 contains 14 residues. Only in-frame clones appear in the TCRdb table, and some are missing; sequencing was by immunoSEQ multiplex PCR. The repertoire has about 100,000 clones, roughly 90% of them found once; the top ten carry approximately 0.16%. The origin of this receptor is an adult with an advanced solid tumor such as melanoma, head and neck, liver or kidney cancer. The chain recombines TRBV7-6 with TRBJ2-3; no reliable D call. Material: CD4+ or CD8+ T cells sorted from blood, obtained in a trial of the OX40 agonist ivuxolimab. CDR3 protein: CASSSGPSSDTQYF. In nucleotides, the CDR3 is TGTGCCAGCAGCTCGGGTCCCTCGAGCGATACGCAGTATTTT.